A single sample is the source of the 14 T cell receptor beta chains below, sequenced in a study of shared clonotypes between healthy human individuals. Positive CCR7 selection of CD45RO-negative cells yielded the naive CD8 cells, and terminally differentiated effector memory CD45RA+ cells were excluded. Data came from immunoSEQ multiplex PCR; TCRdb stores just in-frame clones and leaves some out. Of about 2.1 million clones in the sample, approximately 92% are singletons; the top ten hold about 1.6%. Sequencing used naive CD8+ T cells from PBMCs. Receptors originate from a man aged 18 to 29 in good health. Some clones in this sample may be carry-over from other donors' samples.

This chain links TRBV5-4 with TRBJ2-1; D is undetermined. Per germline, CDR1 SGHNT and CDR2 YYREEE (reference sequence). The CDR3 has 11 amino acids. Trimming removed 6 bases at V and 9 bases at J, with 10 bases between. This CDR3 is CASIKGVEQFF. Here the CDR3 DNA reads TGTGCCAGCATCAAAGGCGTTGAGCAGTTCTTC. Combining the CDR3 with reference TRBV5-4 and TRBJ2-1 gives the whole variable domain ETGVTQSPTHLIKTRGQQVTLRCSSQSGHNTVSWYQQALGQGPQFIFQYYREEENGRGNFPPRFSGLQFPNYSSELNVNALELDDSALYLCASIKGVEQFFGPGTRLTVL.

There are a few counts of this clone. This chain links TRBV2 with TRBJ1-5; TRBD1 might be the D (6 bases). Germline loops: CDR1 SNHLY, CDR2 FYNNEI. V was cut by 6 bases and J by 4 bases, with 19 bases left in between. The CDR3 covers 16 residues. CDR3 sequence reads: CASSQEFHRENQPQHF. CDR3 in DNA: TGTGCCAGCAGCCAAGAATTTCACAGGGAGAATCAGCCCCAGCATTTT.

The genes are TRBV5-1 and TRBJ2-2, with D possibly TRBD1 on 5 matching bases. The V end lost 4 bases, the J end lost 0 bases, and 16 bases lay between the germline ends. The CDR3 has 17 residues. The germline CDR1 and CDR2 sequences are SGHRS and YFSETQ. CDR3 sequence (DNA): TGCGCCAGCAGCAGCCCAGTCGGACAACCGAACACCGGGGAGCTGTTTTTT. Translated: CASSSPVGQPNTGELFF.

This rearrangement joins TRBV29-1 to TRBJ1-2, with D hard to call. This CDR3 is built from 16 residues. Germline V gene data show CDR1 as SQVTM and CDR2 as ANQGSEA. Trimming shortened V by 0 bases and J by 0 bases, and 14 bases separated the two germline ends. The DNA of the CDR3 is TGCAGCGTTGAAGATCGGAGGGTGGATGCTAACTATGGCTACACCTTC. Translating it yields CSVEDRRVDANYGYTF.

The chain uses TRBV5-8 and TRBJ1-1; TRBD1 agrees at 9 bases. Trimming took 3 bases from V and 1 from J; bases not matched to a gene: 1. Germline V gives CDR1 SGHTS, CDR2 YDEGEE. The CDR3 has 14 amino acids. The CDR3 bases are TGTGCCAGCAGCTCGGGACAGGGGAACACTGAAGCTTTCTTT. The encoded protein is CASSSGQGNTEAFF.

CDR3 amino acids: CASSQDGGVYQPQHF. The CDR3 nucleotides read TGCGCCAGCAGCCAAGATGGCGGGGTCTATCAGCCCCAGCATTTT. The J gene is TRBJ1-5, the V gene TRBV4-1; D gene unclear. Trimming took off 0 bases at V and 5 bases at J, with 11 bases between the two ends. CDR3 length equals 15 residues. Germline V gives CDR1 MGHRA, CDR2 YSYEKL.

V usage is TRBV10-3 and J usage is TRBJ2-7; D may be TRBD2 (6 bases). The CDR3 has 13 amino acids. The V gene lost 6 bases and the J gene lost 6 bases, with 15 bases spanning the gap. Germline V gene sequence: CDR1 ENHRY, CDR2 SYGVKD. This chain's CDR3 is CAISPGKTSEQYF. The CDR3 DNA sequence: TGTGCCATCAGCCCCGGGAAGACTAGCGAGCAGTACTTC.

V is TRBV9 and J is TRBJ2-3, with D possibly matching TRBD2 (5 bases). Trimming cost V 0 bases and J 2 bases, with 10 bases left between them. CDR1 is SGDLS and CDR2 is YYNGEE in the germline V gene. This CDR3 region has 15 residues. The CDR3 loop is CASSVAGRDTDTQYF. The CDR3, as DNA: TGTGCCAGCAGCGTAGCAGGTCGGGACACAGATACGCAGTATTTT.

A word on this clone: The sample carries other DNA sequences with the same CDR3. This rearrangement joins TRBV28 to TRBJ2-5; perhaps TRBD1 as D (6 bases). V was clipped by 5 bases and J by 1 base, with 8 bases between them. Germline CDR1 and CDR2: MDHEN and SYDVKM. This CDR3 region has 13 residues. The CDR3 coding sequence is TGTGCCAGCAGTCCGGACAGCCAAGAGACCCAGTACTTC. It is translated as CASSPDSQETQYF. Using reference TRBV28 and TRBJ2-5 for the parts outside the CDR3, the full variable domain is DVKVTQSSRYLVKRTGEKVFLECVQDMDHENMFWYRQDPGLGLRLIYFSYDVKMKEKGDIPEGYSVSREKKERFSLILESASTNQTSMYLCASSPDSQETQYFGPGTRLLVL.

The V call is TRBV19, the J call TRBJ1-3; no clear D. The CDR3 extends over 13 amino acids. The ends were cut back, 10 bases at V and 0 bases at J, with 10 bases in the middle. Germline V lookup: CDR1 LNHDA, CDR2 SQIVND (reference sequence). The CDR3 bases are TGTGCCACCCTTCCACGCTCTGGAAACACCATATATTTT. Its protein product is CATLPRSGNTIYF.

V and J are TRBV6-6 and TRBJ1-3; D remains unclear. This CDR3 is 15 amino acids long. Germline CDR1 is MNHNY and CDR2 is SVGAGI (reference sequence). V was pared by 2 bases and J by 1 base, with 9 bases between. The CDR3, as DNA: TGTGCCAGCAGTTACATGGCGGTTTCTGGAAACACCATATATTTT. Translated, it gives CASSYMAVSGNTIYF.

This sequence joins TRBV15 and TRBJ2-4; D remains ambiguous. Germline-derived CDR1 and CDR2 are LNHNV and YYDKDF (reference sequence). This CDR3 comprises 14 residues. Trimming removed 5 bases from V and 1 base from J, with 9 bases in between. This CDR3 is CATSPSWAKNIQYF. The DNA of the CDR3 is TGTGCCACCAGCCCTAGTTGGGCCAAAAACATTCAGTACTTC.

V is TRBV11-2 and J is TRBJ2-1; D is ambiguous. Deletions cut 1 base from V and 0 bases from J, with 4 bases between. The CDR3 totals 14 residues. Germline assignment: CDR1 SGHAT and CDR2 FQNNGV. The CDR3 nucleotides are TGTGCCAGCAGCTTAGCCAGCTCCTACAATGAGCAGTTCTTC. As protein: CASSLASSYNEQFF.

This chain links TRBV5-1 with TRBJ1-2, with D uncertain. Deletions cut 4 bases from V and 6 bases from J, with 13 bases between. Germline V gives CDR1 SGHRS, CDR2 YFSETQ. The CDR3 is made up of 13 amino acids. CDR3 DNA sequence: TGCGCCAGCAGCCGAGTTGATTCCCATGGCTACACCTTC. Its protein is CASSRVDSHGYTF.